This T cell receptor beta chain was identified during a study of blood T cell repertoires in COVID-19. As for the study in general: The study drew acute and convalescent COVID-19 samples from the United States, Italy and Spain.

In the authors' workflow: Researchers report that nucleated cell counts were estimated from reference gene primer amplification. The assay was immunoSEQ multiplex PCR, and TCRdb's table has in-frame clones only and misses some. The V and J calls and the clone size are those of that table, but D and trimming were determined from the DNA. The sample lists approximately 300,000 clones; 80% to 90% were seen once. Germline V lookup: CDR1 SGHTS, CDR2 YDEGEE. V shed 3 bases and J 4 bases; nucleotides not matched to a gene: 10. The CDR3 runs 16 residues. This sequence was found in a woman between 45 and 60 years old with acute or convalescent COVID-19. Sequenced sample: peripheral blood. V and J are TRBV5-8 and TRBJ2-5, with TRBD2 identical over 9 bases. In nucleotides, the CDR3 is TGTGCCAGCAGCTCCGAAGGGTGGCGGGGGGGAGAGACCCAGTACTTC. This codes for CASSSEGWRGGETQYF.